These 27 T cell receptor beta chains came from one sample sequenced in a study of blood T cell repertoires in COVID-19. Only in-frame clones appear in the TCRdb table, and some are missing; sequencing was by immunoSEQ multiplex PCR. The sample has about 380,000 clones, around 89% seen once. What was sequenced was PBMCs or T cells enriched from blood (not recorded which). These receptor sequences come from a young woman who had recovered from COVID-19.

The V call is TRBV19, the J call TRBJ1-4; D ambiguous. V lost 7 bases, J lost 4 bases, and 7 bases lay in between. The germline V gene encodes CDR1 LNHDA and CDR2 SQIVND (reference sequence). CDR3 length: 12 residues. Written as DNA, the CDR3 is TGTGCCAGTAAAAGCCGTAATGAAAAACTGTTTTTT. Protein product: CASKSRNEKLFF.

The chain's CDR3 is CASSEIRQGIDEQFF. The CDR3 nucleotides are TGTGCCAGCAGTGAAATCCGGCAGGGGATCGATGAGCAGTTCTTC. V usage is TRBV6-1 and J usage is TRBJ2-1; tentatively, D is TRBD1 (6 bases). Germline CDR1 and CDR2: MNHNS and SASEGT. Trimming took off 2 bases at V and 8 bases at J, with 16 bases between the two ends. The CDR3 is made up of 15 amino acids.

The DNA of the CDR3 is TGTGCCAGCAGCCCGGACAGGAACTATGGCTACACCTTC. The encoded protein is CASSPDRNYGYTF. The rearrangement links TRBV7-2 to TRBJ1-2, with 7 bases aligning to TRBD1. The CDR3 extends over 13 amino acids. After removal of 5 bases from V and 2 bases from J, the junction contained 2 bases not matched to a gene. Germline CDR1 reads SGHTA; CDR2 reads FQGNSA.

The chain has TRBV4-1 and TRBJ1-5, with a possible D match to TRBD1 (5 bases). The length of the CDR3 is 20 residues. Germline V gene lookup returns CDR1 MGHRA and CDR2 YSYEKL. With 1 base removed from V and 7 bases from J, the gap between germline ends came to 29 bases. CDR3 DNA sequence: TGCGCCAGCAGCCAAGGGGGGGGTCACCGCAAAGCGGGGTACGGGCAGCCCCAGCATTTT. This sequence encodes CASSQGGGHRKAGYGQPQHF.

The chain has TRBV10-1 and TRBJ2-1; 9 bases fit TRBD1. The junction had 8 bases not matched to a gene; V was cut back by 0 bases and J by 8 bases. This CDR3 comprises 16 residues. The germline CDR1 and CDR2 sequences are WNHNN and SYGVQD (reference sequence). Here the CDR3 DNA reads TGCGCCAGCAGTGAGTCCCGGACAGGGGAGGGGGATGAGCAGTTCTTC. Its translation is CASSESRTGEGDEQFF.

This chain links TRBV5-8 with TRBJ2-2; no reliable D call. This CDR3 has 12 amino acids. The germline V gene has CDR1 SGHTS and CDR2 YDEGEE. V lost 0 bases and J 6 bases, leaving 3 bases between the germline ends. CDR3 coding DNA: TGTGCCAGCAGCTTGGTCTCCGGGGAGCTGTTTTTT. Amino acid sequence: CASSLVSGELFF.

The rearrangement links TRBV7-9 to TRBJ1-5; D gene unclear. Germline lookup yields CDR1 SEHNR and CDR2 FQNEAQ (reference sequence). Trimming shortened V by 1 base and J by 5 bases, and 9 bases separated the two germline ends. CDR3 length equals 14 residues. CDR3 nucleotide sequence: TGTGCCAGCAGCTTAGGTCAGGACTATCAGCCCCAGCATTTT. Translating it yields CASSLGQDYQPQHF.

The CDR3 sequence: CASSLTRTGQDEQFF. The CDR3 DNA reads TGTGCCAGCAGCTTAACCCGGACAGGGCAGGATGAGCAGTTCTTC. The chain is built from TRBV7-3 and TRBJ2-1; the match to TRBD1 covers 8 bases. CDR1 is SGHTA and CDR2 is FQGTGA in the germline V gene. The CDR3 totals 15 residues. Losses at the gene ends were 0 bases for V and 8 bases for J; bases not matched to a gene: 6.

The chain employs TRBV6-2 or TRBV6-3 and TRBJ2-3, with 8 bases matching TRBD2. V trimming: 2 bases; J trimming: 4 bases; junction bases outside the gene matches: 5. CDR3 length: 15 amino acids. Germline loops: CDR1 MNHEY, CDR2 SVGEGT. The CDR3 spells CASSYPGGDADTQYF. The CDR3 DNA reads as TGTGCCAGCAGTTACCCCGGGGGGGATGCAGATACGCAGTATTTT.

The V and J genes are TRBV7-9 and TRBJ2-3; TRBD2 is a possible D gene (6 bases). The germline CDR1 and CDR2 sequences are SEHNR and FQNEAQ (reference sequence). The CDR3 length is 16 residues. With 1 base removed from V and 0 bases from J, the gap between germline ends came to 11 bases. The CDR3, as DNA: TGTGCCAGCAGCTTAGAGGGCGGGATAAGCACAGATACGCAGTATTTT. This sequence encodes CASSLEGGISTDTQYF.

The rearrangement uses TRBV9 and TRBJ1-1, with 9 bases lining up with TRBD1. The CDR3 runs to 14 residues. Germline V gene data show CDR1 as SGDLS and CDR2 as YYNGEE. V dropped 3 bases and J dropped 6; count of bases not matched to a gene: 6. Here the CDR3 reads CASSEDRGLAEAFF. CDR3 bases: TGTGCCAGCAGCGAGGACAGGGGTCTGGCTGAAGCTTTCTTT.

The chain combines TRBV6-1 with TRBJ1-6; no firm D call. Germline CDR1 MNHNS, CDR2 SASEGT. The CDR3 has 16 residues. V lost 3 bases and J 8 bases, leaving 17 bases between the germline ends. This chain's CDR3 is CASSELPNPGDSPLHF. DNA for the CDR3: TGTGCCAGCAGTGAGTTACCCAATCCCGGGGATTCACCCCTCCACTTT.

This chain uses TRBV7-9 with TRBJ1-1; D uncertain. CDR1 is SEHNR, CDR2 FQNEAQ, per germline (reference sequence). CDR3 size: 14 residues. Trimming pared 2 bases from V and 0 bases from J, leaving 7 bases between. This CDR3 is CASSLTGLNTEAFF. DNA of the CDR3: TGTGCCAGCAGCTTAACGGGTTTGAACACTGAAGCTTTCTTT.

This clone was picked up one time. The CDR3 protein is CASSEQGGETQYF. As DNA, the CDR3 is TGTGCCAGCAGTGAACAGGGAGGGGAGACCCAGTACTTC. The chain recombines TRBV2 with TRBJ2-5, with 7 bases fitting TRBD2. The V gene's germline CDR1 is SNHLY and CDR2 FYNNEI. The V segment lost 2 bases and the J segment 5 bases; nucleotides outside the gene matches: 2. The CDR3 extends over 13 amino acids. Drawing the rest from reference TRBV2 and TRBJ2-5, the complete variable domain is EPEVTQTPSHQVTQMGQEVILRCVPISNHLYFYWYRQILGQKVEFLVSFYNNEISEKSEIFDDQFSVERPDGSNFTLKIRSTKLEDSAMYFCASSEQGGETQYFGPGTRLLVL.

The CDR3, as DNA: TGTGCCGGCGACAGCACCTACTCCTACGAGCAGTACTTC. It encodes CAGDSTYSYEQYF. The chain carries TRBV30 and TRBJ2-7; the D gene is possibly TRBD1 (5 bases). CDR1 GTSNPN and CDR2 SVGIG come from the germline V gene (reference sequence). This CDR3 spans 13 amino acids. V was pared by 8 bases and J by 0 bases, with 14 bases between. Complete variable domain (other parts from reference TRBV30 and TRBJ2-7): SQTIHQWPATLVQPVGSPLSLECTVEGTSNPNLYWYRQAAGRGLQLLFYSVGIGQISSEVPQNLSASRPQDRQFILSSKKLLLSDSGFYLCAGDSTYSYEQYFGPGTRLTVT.

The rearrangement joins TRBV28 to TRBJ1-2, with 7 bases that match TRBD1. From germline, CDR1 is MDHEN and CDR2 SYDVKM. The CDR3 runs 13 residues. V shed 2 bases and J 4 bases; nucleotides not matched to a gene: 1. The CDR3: CASSLGQVYGYTF. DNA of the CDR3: TGTGCCAGCAGTTTAGGACAGGTCTATGGCTACACCTTC.

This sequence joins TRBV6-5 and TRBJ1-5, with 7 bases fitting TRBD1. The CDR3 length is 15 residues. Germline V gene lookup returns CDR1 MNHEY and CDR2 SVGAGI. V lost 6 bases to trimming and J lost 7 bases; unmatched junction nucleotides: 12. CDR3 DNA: TGTGCCAGCAGGTACCGCCCGACAGGGAACCAGCCCCAGCATTTT. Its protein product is CASRYRPTGNQPQHF.

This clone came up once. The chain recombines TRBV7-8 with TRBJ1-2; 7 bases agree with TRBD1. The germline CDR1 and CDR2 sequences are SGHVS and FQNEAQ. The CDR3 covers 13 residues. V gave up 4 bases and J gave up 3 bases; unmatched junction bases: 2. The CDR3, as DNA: TGTGCCAGCAGCTCCGGGACAGACTATGGCTACACCTTC. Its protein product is CASSSGTDYGYTF.

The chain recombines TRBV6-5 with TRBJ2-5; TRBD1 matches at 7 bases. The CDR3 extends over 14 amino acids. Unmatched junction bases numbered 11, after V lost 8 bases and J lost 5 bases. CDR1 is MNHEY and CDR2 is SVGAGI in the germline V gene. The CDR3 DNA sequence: TGTGCCAGCCTGGCAATAGGGGGCCGGGAGACCCAGTACTTC. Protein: CASLAIGGRETQYF.

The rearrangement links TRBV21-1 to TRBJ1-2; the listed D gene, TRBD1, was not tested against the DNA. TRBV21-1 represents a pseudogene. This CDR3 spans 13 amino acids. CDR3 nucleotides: TGTGCCAGCAGCTTCAGCAGGGGGGATGGCTACACCTTC. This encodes CASSFSRGDGYTF.

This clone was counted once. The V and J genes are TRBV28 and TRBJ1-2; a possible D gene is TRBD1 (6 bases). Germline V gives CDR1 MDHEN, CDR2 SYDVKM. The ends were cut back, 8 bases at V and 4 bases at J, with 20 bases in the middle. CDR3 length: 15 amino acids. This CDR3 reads CASRLQGLSSYGYTF. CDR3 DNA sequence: TGTGCCAGCCGACTCCAGGGGCTGTCCTCCTATGGCTACACCTTC.

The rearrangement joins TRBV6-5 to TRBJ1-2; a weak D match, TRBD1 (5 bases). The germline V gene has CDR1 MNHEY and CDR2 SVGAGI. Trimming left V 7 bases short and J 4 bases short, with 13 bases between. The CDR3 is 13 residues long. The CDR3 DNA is TGTGCCAGCACCGGGGGTTTGGGCTATGGCTACACCTTC. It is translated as CASTGGLGYGYTF.

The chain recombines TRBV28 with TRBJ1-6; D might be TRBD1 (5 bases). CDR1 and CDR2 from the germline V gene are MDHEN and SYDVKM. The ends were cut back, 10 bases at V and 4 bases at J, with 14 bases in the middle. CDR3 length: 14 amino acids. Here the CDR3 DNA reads TGTGCCACCTTCCGGGCAGGGTATAATTCACCCCTCCACTTT. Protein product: CATFRAGYNSPLHF.

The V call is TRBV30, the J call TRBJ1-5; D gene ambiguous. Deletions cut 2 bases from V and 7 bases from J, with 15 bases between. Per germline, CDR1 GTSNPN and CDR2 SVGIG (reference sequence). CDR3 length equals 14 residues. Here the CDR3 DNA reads TGTGCCTGGAGTACCATCGGGGATGGGCAGCCCCAGCATTTT. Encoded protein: CAWSTIGDGQPQHF.

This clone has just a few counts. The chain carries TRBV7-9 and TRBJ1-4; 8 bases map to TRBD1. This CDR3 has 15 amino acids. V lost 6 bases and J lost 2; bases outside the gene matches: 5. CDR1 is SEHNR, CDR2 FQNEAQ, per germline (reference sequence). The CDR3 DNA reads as TGTGCCAGCAGGGACAGGGAGGACACTAATGAAAAACTGTTTTTT. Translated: CASRDREDTNEKLFF.

CDR3 nucleotide sequence: TGTGCCAGCAGTTTTGACAGGGGCAACGAGCAGTACTTC. As protein: CASSFDRGNEQYF. The chain employs TRBV5-6 and TRBJ2-7, with 8 positions matching TRBD1. J was trimmed by 5 bases and V by 5 bases; bases with no gene match: 6. This CDR3 contains 13 residues. The germline CDR1 and CDR2 sequences are SGHDT and YYEEEE.

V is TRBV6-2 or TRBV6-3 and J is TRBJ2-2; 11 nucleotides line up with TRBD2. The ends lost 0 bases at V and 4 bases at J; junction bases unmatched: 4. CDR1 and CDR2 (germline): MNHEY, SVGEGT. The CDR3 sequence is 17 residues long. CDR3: CASSYSILAGGTGELFF. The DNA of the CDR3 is TGTGCCAGCAGTTACTCGATTCTAGCGGGGGGCACCGGGGAGCTGTTTTTT.